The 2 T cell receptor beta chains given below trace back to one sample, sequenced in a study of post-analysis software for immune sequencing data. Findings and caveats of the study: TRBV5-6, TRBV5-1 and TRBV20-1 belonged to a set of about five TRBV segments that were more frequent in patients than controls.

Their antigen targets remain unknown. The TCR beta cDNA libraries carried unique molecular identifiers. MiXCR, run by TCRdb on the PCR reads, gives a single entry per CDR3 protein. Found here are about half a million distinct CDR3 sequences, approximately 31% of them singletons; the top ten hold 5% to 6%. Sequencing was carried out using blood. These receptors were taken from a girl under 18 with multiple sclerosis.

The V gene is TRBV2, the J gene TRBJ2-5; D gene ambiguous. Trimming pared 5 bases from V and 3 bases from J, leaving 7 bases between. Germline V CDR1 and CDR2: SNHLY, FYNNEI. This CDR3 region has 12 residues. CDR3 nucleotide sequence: TGTGCCAGCAGTTCTCTTAAAGAGACCCAGTACTTC. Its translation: CASSSLKETQYF. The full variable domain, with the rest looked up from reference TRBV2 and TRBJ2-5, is EPEVTQTPSHQVTQMGQEVILRCVPISNHLYFYWYRQILGQKVEFLVSFYNNEISEKSEIFDDQFSVERPDGSNFTLKIRSTKLEDSAMYFCASSSLKETQYFGPGTRLLVL.

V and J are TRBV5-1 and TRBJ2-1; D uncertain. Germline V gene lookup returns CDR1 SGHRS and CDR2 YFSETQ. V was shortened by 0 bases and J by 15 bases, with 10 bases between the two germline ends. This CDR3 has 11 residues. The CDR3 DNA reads TGCGCCAGCAGCTTGGATACCCGGACGTTCTTC. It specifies CASSLDTRTFF.